This T cell receptor beta chain was sequenced during a study of identical twins. TCRdb re-derived calls from the 5' RACE reads in MiXCR, one entry per CDR3 protein. The sample has 420,000 or so distinct CDR3 sequences, approximately 18% seen once. Every donor was a healthy Caucasian. This CDR3 has 13 residues. V was pared by 1 base and J by 11 bases, with 4 bases of the junction left unmatched. Germline V lookup: CDR1 MGHRA, CDR2 YSYEKL. Study observations and caveats: Conclusions leaned on cross-sectional statistical analysis and did not track the same donors over time. Analyses of zero insertions could, in part, be confounded by invariant MAIT and iNKT cells.

On this clonotype: Its antigen is currently unknown.

The sequenced material came from naive T cells sorted from blood. V usage is TRBV4-1 and J usage is TRBJ1-1, with 10 positions matching TRBD1. This receptor was identified in a man aged 50-59 years in good health. The chain's CDR3 is CASSQAMGQGAFF. DNA of the CDR3: TGCGCCAGCAGCCAAGCGATGGGACAGGGGGCTTTCTTT.